These T cell receptor beta chains were read from a single sample in a study of blood T cell repertoires in COVID-19. Assay used: immunoSEQ multiplex PCR; TCRdb lists only in-frame clones, some missing. This sample carries some 320,000 clones, about 91% of them seen once, and the ten largest clones take just under 7%. Sequenced material: peripheral blood. Source of these receptors: a woman in her twenties or thirties who had recovered from COVID-19. CDR3s include the opening cysteine and the closing phenylalanine or tryptophan. The D gene is left open where the match is weak. Clone size is given for some rows only: seen once, a few or many times, or a class if the clone is expanded.

cdr3_aa cdr3_nt j_call clone_size v_call d_call cdr3_length
CASSQEQGLGQPQHF TGCGCCAGCAGCCAAGAACAGGGGTTGGGGCAGCCCCAGCATTTT TRBJ1-5 NA TRBV4-1 TRBD1 15
CASNADSIETQYF TGTGCCAGCAATGCCGACAGTATAGAGACCCAGTACTTC TRBJ2-5 NA TRBV5-4 NA 13
CASSPQGGTLYEQYF TGTGCCAGCAGCCCGCAAGGAGGAACCCTCTACGAGCAGTACTTC TRBJ2-7 NA TRBV3-1/TRBV3-2 NA 15
CSVVIGQTTAEAFF TGCAGCGTTGTAATTGGACAGACAACAGCTGAAGCTTTCTTT TRBJ1-1 NA TRBV29-1 NA 14
CATSRRGAQETQYF TGTGCCACCAGCAGGCGGGGGGCACAAGAGACCCAGTACTTC TRBJ2-5 NA TRBV15 TRBD2 14
CASSSDSRTGELFF TGTGCCAGCAGCTCGGACAGTCGAACCGGGGAGCTGTTTTTT TRBJ2-2 NA TRBV5-6 NA 14
CASSYEGYNTGELFF TGTGCCAGCAGTTACGAGGGTTACAACACCGGGGAGCTGTTTTTT TRBJ2-2 NA TRBV6-5 NA 15
CAISDYRRLYGYTF TGTGCCATCAGTGATTACAGAAGGCTTTATGGCTACACCTTC TRBJ1-2 few TRBV10-3 NA 14
CASSSGLENEQFF TGTGCCAGCAGCTCGGGACTAGAAAATGAGCAGTTCTTC TRBJ2-1 NA TRBV11-2 TRBD2 13
CASRGQDRRGDEQYF TGTGCCAGCAGGGGACAAGACAGGCGCGGCGACGAGCAGTACTTC TRBJ2-7 NA TRBV5-5 NA 15